This T cell receptor beta chain was recovered during a study of T cell responses to AZD1222 COVID-19 vaccine. Overall study findings and caveats: In all cases, repertoires were sampled only after the peak T cell response. Baseline serology detected seropositivity in only six AZD1222 recipients. Most donors were white British, females outnumbered males, and clonal diversity was possibly underestimated.

Some clones are missing from TCRdb's copy, which holds only in-frame ones; the method was immunoSEQ multiplex PCR. The sample holds about 200,000 clones; 93% are singletons and the top ten take 0.95% to 1.1%. Remarks on this clone: Its antigen is as yet unknown.

The junction had 4 bases not matched to a gene; V was cut back by 4 bases and J by 6 bases. CDR1 is SGHKS and CDR2 is YYEKEE in the germline V gene (reference sequence). CDR3 length: 14 amino acids. V and J are TRBV5-5 and TRBJ1-6; 7 positions agree with TRBD1. The source is an adult in good health. The material sequenced was peripheral blood, taken on day 0 of MenACWY control vaccination. This CDR3 reads CASSRDSPNSPLHF. As DNA, the CDR3 is TGTGCCAGCAGCCGGGACAGTCCTAATTCACCCCTCCACTTT.